This T cell receptor beta chain was identified in a study of post-analysis software for immune sequencing data. This clonotype was seen a handful of times. The antigen remains unidentified. Presence of unique molecular identifiers characterized the TCR beta cDNA libraries. TCRdb re-analysed the PCR reads in MiXCR, keeping a single row per CDR3 protein. Among roughly 400,000 distinct CDR3 sequences listed, over 30% were seen once. General study findings and limits: Controls had lower frequencies than patients of about five TRBV segments, which included TRBV5-6, TRBV5-1 and TRBV20-1. People with multiple sclerosis had a significantly lower normalized Chao1 diversity than controls did.

Germline CDR1 SGHVS, CDR2 FNYEAQ. The CDR3 has 17 amino acids. The V and J ends lost 5 bases and 0 bases, in that order; junction bases with no gene match: 7. The sequencing sample was made of blood. This TCR was sampled from a girl aged 2 to 10 with multiple sclerosis. V usage is TRBV7-6 and J usage is TRBJ2-3, with 11 positions matching TRBD2. The DNA for the CDR3 is TGTGCCAGCAGCCCGCTAGCGGGAGGAACTAGCACAGATACGCAGTATTTT. Residues: CASSPLAGGTSTDTQYF.